Listed here is a single TCR beta chain. The antigen it binds to is not known. Per-base quality was not reported, and no clone a single base away is much larger than it. This record comes from a study of shared clonotypes between healthy human individuals (dated by TCRdb to between 2020 and 2021). The study in broad terms: The cohort included a few men and a couple of women between 18 and 49 years of age. For each donor, CD4 naive and CD4 memory were each run on three plates, CD8 naive on two plates, and CD8 memory on one plate. To estimate repertoire size and how much clonotypes are shared between individuals, the study performed deep sequencing of blood TCR repertoires from roughly five healthy adults. Different laboratories and diverse techniques were used to prepare libraries and sequence TCR repertoires, to increase sequencing depth and limit assay-specific biases. Per donor, leukapheresis produced somewhere between about 0.94 and 9 billion PBMCs.

What the authors observed across the whole study: Naive subsets generally had larger estimated clonotype richness than memory subsets did. Higher generation probabilities were observed for clonotypes shared by all four sorted-subset donors than for non-shared clonotypes. Pairwise subsampling indicated that sequencing depth was expected to affect the degree of clonotype sharing among donors. Roughly 5.2% of naive CD4, around 3.6% of naive CD8, approximately 2% of memory CD4, and approximately 0.4% of memory CD8 clonotypes were shared across several donors. Rarefaction of sorted-subset datasets indicated incomplete sequencing despite the large sequencing depth. Sampling was restricted to blood, and TCR repertoires in tissues likely differ from the TCR repertoires found in blood. Because the study included only a small number of donors, the genetic and exposure-history diversity represented was limited.

CD8 naive samples were CD45RO-negative cells positively selected for CCR7, giving a CD45RA+CCR7+ population that excluded TemRA cells. The donors were healthy, HIV-negative adults with no recently reported acute infections or vaccinations. Every donor was a Caucasian adult living in Nashville, Tennessee, USA. Blood was obtained by leukapheresis, after which PBMCs were separated by Ficoll-Histopaque density gradient centrifugation and cryopreserved in liquid nitrogen vapor phase. Analytical flow cytometry was used to check the purity and quantity of each magnetically sorted T cell population. Each sorted fraction had its genomic DNA isolated and then quantified by UV absorbance on a Nanodrop 2000c. Using the deep immunoSEQ assay, multiplex PCR amplified TCR CDR3 regions from genomic DNA. Genomic DNA extracted from each cell subset was distributed evenly over all wells of several immunoSEQ 96-well plates, and each plate served as one replicate. For sorted subsets, about 210 ng of genomic DNA, equivalent to around 31,000 T cell genomes, went into each replicate PCR. Purified libraries were measured with a Qubit 3.0 fluorometer, size-checked on a Bioanalyzer 2100, and measured again with the KAPA Library Quantification kit. Each immunoSEQ 96-well plate was sequenced on its own single-read 150-cycle Illumina NextSeq 550 flow cell. Concerning the study's data processing: The immunoSEQ output contained only junctional sequences without quality scores, so filtering could not match that applied to full-length reads. To assign V/J genes and CDR3, sequences were annotated against IMGT germline references using PyIR, a Python wrapper for IgBLAST v1.9. Reads were filtered out if the reads had weak V/J assignments (E-value above 1e-6), no CDR3, stop codons, out-of-frame junctions, or ambiguous translated residues. A V3J clonotype was defined by an identical inferred V gene, J gene, and CDR3 amino acid sequence. Percentage overlap between repertoires was calculated by dividing the number of shared unique clonotypes by the size of the smaller repertoire. Richness of each repertoire was evaluated using RTK rarefaction, the Chao1 estimator, and Recon v2.1 estimates of unobserved clonotypes. Generation probabilities were computed with OLGA for all TCRbeta clonotypes obtained by the gDNA method from several donors. What TCRdb holds here is the immuneACCESS table cut down to in-frame rearrangements. Part of the clones is not present; checked against another copy, under half of the missing clones reflect an unresolved V gene, and the others are unexplained. V and J calls and clone size are those listed in that table; D and trimming were worked out from the DNA. This sample comprises about 2 million clones, roughly 95% of them detected only once. Jointly, the top ten make up 1.2% of the sample.

Based on the germline V gene, the CDR1 and CDR2 sequences are MNHNS and SASEGT. V is shortened by 2 bases, J by 6 bases, and the region joining them spans 11 bases. Its CDR3 holds 13 amino acids, cysteine through phenylalanine. Just the 39-base CDR3 DNA is kept, in frame starting at base 1. The chain couples TRBV6-1 to TRBJ2-7, with a tentative D gene TRBD1 over 6 matching bases. This receptor was identified in a man between 18 and 29 years old in good health. Sequencing was carried out using naive CD8+ T cells sorted from blood. Taken with the paper, the label for cell subset or site translates to: CD45RA+CCR7+. The DNA sequence follows: TGTGCCAGCAGTGAATTGGGGGCCTTCGAGCAGTACTTC. Protein translation: CASSELGAFEQYF.